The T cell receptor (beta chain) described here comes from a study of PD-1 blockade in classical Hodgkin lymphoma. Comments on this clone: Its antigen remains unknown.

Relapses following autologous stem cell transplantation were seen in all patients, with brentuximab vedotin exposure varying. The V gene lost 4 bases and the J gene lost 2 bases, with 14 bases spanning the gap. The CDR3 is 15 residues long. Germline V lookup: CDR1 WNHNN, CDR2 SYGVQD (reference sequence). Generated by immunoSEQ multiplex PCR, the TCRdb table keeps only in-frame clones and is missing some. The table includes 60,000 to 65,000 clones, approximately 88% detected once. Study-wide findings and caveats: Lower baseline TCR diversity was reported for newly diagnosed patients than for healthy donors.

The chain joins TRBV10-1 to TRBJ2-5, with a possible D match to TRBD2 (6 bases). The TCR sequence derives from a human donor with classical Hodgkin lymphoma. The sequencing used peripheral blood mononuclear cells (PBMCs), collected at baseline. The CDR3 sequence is CASSVPAGQQETQYF. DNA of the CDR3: TGCGCCAGCAGTGTCCCGGCGGGGCAGCAAGAGACCCAGTACTTC.